One sample yielded the 6 T cell receptor beta chains listed below, sequenced in a study of blood T cell repertoires in COVID-19. Produced via immunoSEQ multiplex PCR; TCRdb's table is partial and in-frame only. The data contain 380,000 or so clones, 65% to 90% of them singletons. Sequencing was carried out using peripheral blood. The receptors were sampled from a woman in her sixties with COVID-19, enrolled during active disease.

J is TRBJ2-1 and V is TRBV10-3; 8 nucleotides line up with TRBD2. The ends lost 7 bases at V and 5 bases at J; junction bases unmatched: 13. Per the germline V gene, CDR1 is ENHRY and CDR2 is SYGVKD. The CDR3 spans 16 residues. The CDR3 is CAIKKPSGLTDNEQFF. CDR3 nucleotides: TGTGCCATCAAGAAGCCTAGCGGGCTTACTGACAATGAGCAGTTCTTC.

V gene TRBV14 combines with J gene TRBJ1-2, with TRBD1 matching 7 bases. The V segment lost 3 bases and the J segment 8 bases; nucleotides outside the gene matches: 6. CDR1 is SGHDN and CDR2 is FVKESK in the germline V gene. The CDR3 has 13 amino acids. CDR3 residues: CASSQRQGEGYTF. The DNA of the CDR3 is TGTGCCAGCAGCCAGAGACAGGGCGAAGGCTACACCTTC.

This clone was detected a few times. The chain has TRBV12-3 or TRBV12-4 and TRBJ1-4; tentative D call: TRBD1 (6 bases). Trimming took 4 bases from V and 6 from J, leaving 9 bases between them. The CDR3 is made up of 13 amino acids. The CDR3 DNA reads as TGTGCCAGCAGTTGGGGGCGATATGAAAAACTGTTTTTT. This encodes CASSWGRYEKLFF.

This clone was observed a few times. The chain uses TRBV11-2 and TRBJ1-2; the match to TRBD1 covers 10 bases. Trimming cost V 5 bases and J 6 bases; bases outside gene matches: 3. Germline CDR1 is SGHAT and CDR2 is FQNNGV. The CDR3 runs to 13 residues. The CDR3, as DNA: TGTGCCAGCAGCATAGGGACAGGGGATGGCTACACCTTC. Protein: CASSIGTGDGYTF.

CDR3 sequence: CASSSASRGTQYF. As DNA, the CDR3 is TGCGCCAGCAGCTCCGCCTCCCGGGGGACCCAGTACTTC. V gene TRBV5-1 combines with J gene TRBJ2-5; a weak D match, TRBD2 (5 bases). This CDR3 comprises 13 residues. In germline, CDR1 is SGHRS, CDR2 YFSETQ. V dropped 3 bases and J dropped 7 bases, with 13 bases sitting between them.

This chain uses TRBV2 with TRBJ2-5, with 7 bases lining up with TRBD2. This CDR3 is built from 15 residues. Looked up from germline, CDR1 is SNHLY and CDR2 is FYNNEI. Unmatched junction bases numbered 7, after V lost 1 base and J lost 5 bases. CDR3 sequence: CASSEGAGSGETQYF. DNA of the CDR3: TGTGCCAGCAGTGAAGGAGCGGGGTCGGGTGAGACCCAGTACTTC.